The 29 T cell receptor beta chains below come from one sample, sequenced in a study of vaccination and CD4 T cells after COVID-19. Cultured CD4+ T cell DNA underwent sequencing with the Oncomine TCR Beta short-read assay. It was from cultured CD4+ T cells that genomic DNA was extracted. TCRdb analysed the PCR reads with MiXCR anew, one entry per CDR3 protein. This table holds roughly 7,600 distinct CDR3 sequences, about 30% found once. Described treatment: approximately 9-day PBMC culture with coronavirus spike peptide pools or control peptides (ViraFEST assay). CD4+ T cells of the unexposed donor were collected before the COVID-19 pandemic (2011-2018). The antigens for these receptors are not known. Sequenced sample: CD4+ T cells from blood, cultured in vitro. These TCRs come from a human donor in good health.

The rearrangement uses TRBV6-1 and TRBJ1-2; perhaps TRBD1 as D (6 bases). V was cut by 7 bases and J by 4 bases, with 13 bases left in between. This CDR3 has 13 residues. The V gene's germline CDR1 is MNHNS and CDR2 SASEGT. The CDR3 sequence: CASTPTGGYGYTF. DNA of the CDR3: TGTGCCAGCACTCCGACAGGAGGCTATGGCTACACCTTC.

The chain couples TRBV20-1 to TRBJ1-2; 7 bases are a match to TRBD1. J was trimmed by 0 bases and V by 0 bases; bases with no gene match: 4. The CDR3 spans 15 residues. The V gene's germline CDR1 is DFQATT and CDR2 SNEGSKA (reference sequence). The CDR3 region has the DNA TGCAGTGCTAGAGACCAGGGGGGAACTAACTATGGCTACACCTTC. This codes for CSARDQGGTNYGYTF.

V gene TRBV4-2 combines with J gene TRBJ1-3; 7 bases line up with TRBD1. V was pared by 0 bases and J by 0 bases, with 11 bases of the junction left unmatched. The CDR3 has 19 amino acids. The germline CDR1 and CDR2 sequences are LGHNA and YNFKEQ. The CDR3, as DNA: TGTGCCAGCAGCCAAGATGAGGAGGCAGGGGGAGGCTCTGGAAACACCATATATTTT. Translation gives CASSQDEEAGGGSGNTIYF.

V and J are TRBV18 and TRBJ1-5, with D maybe TRBD1 (5 bases). V dropped 2 bases and J dropped 2 bases, with 13 bases sitting between them. Germline loops: CDR1 KGHSH, CDR2 LQKENI. This CDR3 spans 16 amino acids. CDR3 region: CASSPGRGSGNQPQHF. The CDR3 DNA reads TGTGCCAGCTCACCAGGGCGGGGGTCGGGCAATCAGCCCCAGCATTTT.

The CDR3 nucleotides read TGTGCCAGCAGATACCCGGGACAGCGCACAGATACGCAGTATTTT. Encoded protein: CASRYPGQRTDTQYF. The genes are TRBV5-4 and TRBJ2-3, with TRBD1 matching 7 bases. With V trimmed by 5 bases and J by 1 base, 7 bases remained unmatched. The CDR3 loop spans 15 amino acids. Germline V gives CDR1 SGHNT, CDR2 YYREEE (reference sequence).

In this sample, this clonotype turned up once. The rearrangement uses TRBV12-3 or TRBV12-4 and TRBJ2-5; 12 bases are a match to TRBD1. The V gene end was trimmed by 6 bases and the J gene end by 1 base; junction bases not matched to a gene: 3. CDR3 length: 15 amino acids. The CDR3 protein is CASRPGQGAQETQYF. The CDR3 bases are TGTGCCAGCAGACCGGGACAGGGGGCCCAAGAGACCCAGTACTTC.

The sample holds a few counts of this clonotype. The CDR3: CASSFGSRETQYF. DNA for the CDR3: TGTGCCAGCAGCTTTGGGAGCAGAGAGACCCAGTACTTC. V usage is TRBV11-1 and J usage is TRBJ2-5, with D tentatively TRBD2 (5 bases). The CDR3 runs 13 residues. V lost 3 bases and J 4 bases, leaving 9 bases between the germline ends. Germline CDR1 and CDR2: SGHAT and FQDESV (reference sequence).

The chain employs TRBV28 and TRBJ2-1; TRBD1 matches at 9 bases. CDR3 length: 15 residues. The trim removed 6 bases at V and 5 bases at J, leaving 8 bases unmatched. CDR1 MDHEN and CDR2 SYDVKM come from the germline V gene. The CDR3 region is CASSKGQGRDNEQFF. The CDR3 coding sequence is TGTGCCAGCAGCAAGGGACAGGGTAGGGACAATGAGCAGTTCTTC.

The chain recombines TRBV20-1 with TRBJ1-1, with 8 bases lining up with TRBD1. The trim removed 1 base at V and 5 bases at J, leaving 3 bases unmatched. CDR1 is DFQATT and CDR2 is SNEGSKA in the germline V gene (reference sequence). There are 13 residues in the CDR3. The CDR3 protein is CSARVRGRTEAFF. The CDR3 region has the DNA TGCAGTGCTAGAGTCAGGGGGCGTACTGAAGCTTTCTTT.

The chain joins TRBV20-1 to TRBJ2-3; D is unclear. Germline CDR1 is DFQATT and CDR2 is SNEGSKA (reference sequence). Trimming shortened V by 6 bases and J by 3 bases, and 19 bases separated the two germline ends. This CDR3 is built from 15 residues. CDR3 sequence reads: CSAAPRSRSTDTQYF. The CDR3 bases are TGCAGTGCGGCCCCCCGGAGCAGGAGTACAGATACGCAGTATTTT.

V gene TRBV6-5 combines with J gene TRBJ1-1; D is perhaps TRBD1 (6 bases). The ends were cut back, 4 bases at V and 5 bases at J, with 14 bases in the middle. This CDR3 spans 14 amino acids. Germline V gene data show CDR1 as MNHEY and CDR2 as SVGAGI. The CDR3 region has the DNA TGTGCCAGCAGTTTACAGGGCCGGGGAACTGAAGCTTTCTTT. Amino acids: CASSLQGRGTEAFF.

This rearrangement joins TRBV28 to TRBJ2-2; a weak D match, TRBD1 (6 bases). There are 15 residues in the CDR3. Germline CDR1 and CDR2: MDHEN and SYDVKM. V shed 7 bases and J shed 1 base, with 13 bases lying between them. This chain's CDR3 is CASINREKNTGELFF. The CDR3 region has the DNA TGTGCCAGCATTAACAGGGAAAAGAACACCGGGGAGCTGTTTTTT. Full variable domain (remainder filled in from reference TRBV28 and TRBJ2-2): DVKVTQSSRYLVKRTGEKVFLECVQDMDHENMFWYRQDPGLGLRLIYFSYDVKMKEKGDIPEGYSVSREKKERFSLILESASTNQTSMYLCASINREKNTGELFFGEGSRLTVL.

This sequence joins TRBV6-1 and TRBJ1-3; D unresolved. The CDR3 contains 15 residues. CDR1 MNHNS and CDR2 SASEGT come from the germline V gene. V lost 2 bases and J 0 bases, leaving 8 bases between the germline ends. CDR3 coding DNA: TGTGCCAGCAGTGAAAACGCAGGCTCTGGAAACACCATATATTTT. Translating gives CASSENAGSGNTIYF.

The chain carries TRBV24-1 and TRBJ2-7; D uncertain. Germline CDR1 reads KGHDR; CDR2 reads SFDVKD. Between the trimmed V and J ends, which lost 4 bases and 3 bases, there was a span of 6 bases. The CDR3 contains 12 residues. CDR3 residues: CATSETGYEQYF. CDR3 DNA sequence: TGTGCCACCAGTGAGACCGGCTACGAGCAGTACTTC.

In this sample, this clonotype turned up a few times. The chain uses TRBV29-1 and TRBJ2-1, with a weak D call TRBD1 (5 bases). Germline V lookup: CDR1 SQVTM, CDR2 ANQGSEA. This CDR3 has 14 amino acids. V lost 6 bases and J 5 bases, leaving 17 bases between the germline ends. CDR3 bases: TGCAGCGTCCCTAGGGGCGATTACAACAATGAGCAGTTCTTC. The encoded protein is CSVPRGDYNNEQFF.

The genes are TRBV6-1 and TRBJ1-1; possibly TRBD1 for D (6 bases). Trimming took 6 bases from V and 1 from J, leaving 9 bases between them. This CDR3 comprises 13 residues. From germline, CDR1 is MNHNS and CDR2 SASEGT. CDR3 in amino acids: CASRLDRNTEAFF. In DNA, the CDR3 is TGTGCCAGCAGGCTGGACAGGAACACTGAAGCTTTCTTT.

This clonotype was observed a few times. The V call is TRBV7-6, the J call TRBJ2-7; D is unclear. In germline, CDR1 is SGHVS, CDR2 FNYEAQ. Trimming took 4 bases from V and 3 from J, leaving 22 bases between them. The CDR3 extends over 17 amino acids. The CDR3 is CASSYSGSSLDVYEQYF. As DNA, the CDR3 is TGTGCCAGCAGCTATTCCGGCTCCTCTTTGGACGTCTACGAGCAGTACTTC.

This clonotype was counted between two and nine times. CDR3 coding DNA: TGTGCCAGCAGCGTAGACAGGGGACCCCAGTGGTTCTTC. It encodes CASSVDRGPQWFF. The V call is TRBV7-2, the J call TRBJ2-1; 8 bases are shared with TRBD1. This CDR3 contains 13 residues. In germline, CDR1 is SGHTA, CDR2 FQGNSA. Trimming took 5 bases from V and 15 from J; bases not matched to a gene: 12.

This clonotype has only a few counts. The chain has TRBV20-1 and TRBJ2-3, with 9 positions matching TRBD1. Trimming removed 1 base from V and 0 bases from J; junction bases left unmatched: 5. The CDR3 sequence is 16 residues long. CDR1 is DFQATT and CDR2 is SNEGSKA in the germline V gene (reference sequence). The CDR3 sequence is CSARGWGTGSTDTQYF. CDR3 DNA sequence: TGCAGTGCTAGAGGATGGGGGACAGGGAGCACAGATACGCAGTATTTT.

CDR3 protein: CASSQDSEAFF. As DNA, the CDR3 is TGTGCCAGCAGCCAAGACAGTGAAGCTTTCTTT. This rearrangement joins TRBV6-1 to TRBJ1-1, with D possibly being TRBD1 (5 bases). This CDR3 spans 11 amino acids. V dropped 6 bases and J dropped 7 bases, with 9 bases sitting between them. Germline assignment: CDR1 MNHNS and CDR2 SASEGT.

This chain joins TRBV25-1 and TRBJ1-1; 8 bases align to TRBD1. From germline, CDR1 is MGHDK and CDR2 SYGVNS. After removal of 3 bases from V and 5 bases from J, the junction contained 8 bases not matched to a gene. The CDR3 has 15 residues. The CDR3 DNA reads TGTGCCAGCAGTGACATGCGGACAGGGTGGACTGAAGCTTTCTTT. Its protein is CASSDMRTGWTEAFF.

The chain combines TRBV30 with TRBJ1-6; maybe TRBD1 (5 bases). The germline V gene encodes CDR1 GTSNPN and CDR2 SVGIG (reference sequence). The CDR3 has 15 residues. V lost 0 bases to trimming and J lost 7 bases, with 13 bases between them. DNA of the CDR3: TGTGCCTGGAGTGTAGGGACGGAGGGCAATTCACCCCTCCACTTT. Translation gives CAWSVGTEGNSPLHF.

Only a few counts were recorded for this clonotype. This rearrangement joins TRBV27 to TRBJ2-7, with D perhaps matching TRBD2 (6 bases). V shed 4 bases and J shed 3 bases, with 10 bases lying between them. CDR1 and CDR2 (germline): MNHEY, SMNVEV (reference sequence). This CDR3 has 13 residues. The CDR3 DNA sequence: TGTGCCAGCAGTTGGGGACTTTTCTACGAGCAGTACTTC. Residues: CASSWGLFYEQYF.

This rearrangement joins TRBV20-1 to TRBJ2-5, with D perhaps being TRBD1 or TRBD2 (5 bases each). The length of the CDR3 is 15 residues. CDR1 is DFQATT and CDR2 is SNEGSKA in the germline V gene (reference sequence). The ends were cut back, 5 bases at V and 5 bases at J, with 21 bases in the middle. The CDR3 loop is CSAPPGALAGETQYF. Written as DNA, the CDR3 is TGCAGTGCTCCCCCCGGGGCACTGGCGGGCGAGACCCAGTACTTC.

This clonotype was detected a few times. The chain combines TRBV7-8 with TRBJ1-1, with D maybe TRBD1 (5 bases). The germline V gene encodes CDR1 SGHVS and CDR2 FQNEAQ. The CDR3 is 13 amino acids. The V end was cut by 5 bases, the J end by 1 base, with 8 bases between. The DNA of the CDR3 is TGTGCCAGCAGCCTCACAGGGAACACTGAAGCTTTCTTT. Protein sequence: CASSLTGNTEAFF.

This clonotype showed up just a few times. The chain joins TRBV28 to TRBJ1-2; maybe TRBD1 (6 bases). The CDR3 length is 14 residues. Germline assignment: CDR1 MDHEN and CDR2 SYDVKM. Between the trimmed V and J ends, which lost 8 bases and 5 bases, there was a span of 18 bases. CDR3 nucleotide sequence: TGTGCCAGCGGAGTTGTGGGGACACATTATGGCTACACCTTC. It specifies CASGVVGTHYGYTF.

This sequence joins TRBV20-1 and TRBJ1-2, with a weak D call TRBD1 (5 bases). Per germline, CDR1 DFQATT and CDR2 SNEGSKA (reference sequence). The CDR3 sequence is 13 residues long. V gave up 6 bases and J gave up 7 bases, with 18 bases separating them. CDR3 region: CSAPQGRGGGYTF. DNA for the CDR3: TGCAGTGCCCCCCAGGGAAGGGGCGGTGGCTACACCTTC.

The sample holds a few counts of this clonotype. The V gene is TRBV28, the J gene TRBJ1-2; D might be TRBD1 (5 bases). V lost 7 bases, J lost 8 bases, and 14 bases lay in between. The V gene's germline CDR1 is MDHEN and CDR2 SYDVKM. The CDR3 contains 12 residues. DNA for the CDR3: TGTGCCAGCACCATCCAGGGTGGGGGCTACACCTTC. Amino acid sequence: CASTIQGGGYTF.

The rearrangement links TRBV6-1 to TRBJ1-1; 9 bases fit TRBD1. CDR1 is MNHNS, CDR2 SASEGT, per germline. The CDR3 extends over 14 amino acids. With 5 bases clipped from V and 3 bases from J, the junction kept 4 bases outside the gene matches. The CDR3 nucleotides read TGTGCCAGCAGTAAAGACAGGGGGGACACTGAAGCTTTCTTT. This sequence encodes CASSKDRGDTEAFF.